One and the same sample provided the 30 T cell receptor beta chains below, sequenced in a study of blood T cell repertoires in COVID-19. Profiled with immunoSEQ multiplex PCR; TCRdb holds only in-frame clones, not every one. The table lists approximately 130,000 clones, over 80% of them singletons. Sequencing was carried out using peripheral blood. The receptors here all came from a man aged 45-65 years with active COVID-19.

This clone has ten or more counts. This rearrangement joins TRBV5-5 to TRBJ2-7; 10 bases match TRBD1. The germline gives CDR1 SGHKS, CDR2 YYEKEE (reference sequence). J lost 2 bases, V lost 0 bases, and 5 bases had no gene match. This CDR3 is 16 amino acids long. CDR3: CASSLASGTGAYEQYF. In nucleotides, the CDR3 is TGTGCCAGCAGCTTGGCCTCTGGGACAGGGGCCTACGAGCAGTACTTC.

This chain links TRBV2 with TRBJ1-4; 8 bases are shared with TRBD1. The CDR3 totals 14 residues. V was pared by 5 bases and J by 3 bases, with 2 bases of the junction left unmatched. Germline V gene lookup returns CDR1 SNHLY and CDR2 FYNNEI. CDR3 DNA: TGTGCCAGCAGTCCAGGGGGCCCTAATGAAAAACTGTTTTTT. Its translation is CASSPGGPNEKLFF.

As DNA, the CDR3 is TGTGCCAGCAGTCCCGAATGGACAGGCACAGATACGCAGTATTTT. It is translated as CASSPEWTGTDTQYF. The chain recombines TRBV27 with TRBJ2-3, with a tentative D call TRBD1 (6 bases). Trimming left V 5 bases short and J 1 base short, with 13 bases between. The CDR3 covers 15 residues. Germline V gene lookup returns CDR1 MNHEY and CDR2 SMNVEV (reference sequence).

The chain links TRBV7-9 to TRBJ1-6; TRBD1 matches 7 bases. The CDR3 is 17 amino acids. V gave up 1 base and J gave up 7 bases; unmatched junction bases: 10. Per the germline V gene, CDR1 is SEHNR and CDR2 is FQNEAQ (reference sequence). The CDR3 here is CASSLGSPRGQNSPLHF. The CDR3 DNA sequence: TGTGCCAGCAGCTTAGGCTCCCCAAGGGGGCAAAATTCACCCCTCCACTTT.

The rearrangement uses TRBV3-1 (or the pseudogene TRBV3-2) and TRBJ1-6; D is uncertain. The germline CDR1 and CDR2 sequences are LGHDT and YNNKEL (reference sequence). V was cut by 2 bases and J by 12 bases, with 8 bases left in between. The CDR3 covers 12 residues. The CDR3, as DNA: TGTGCCAGCAGCCAAAGCAGAGGACCCCTCCACTTT. Protein: CASSQSRGPLHF.

J is TRBJ2-7 and V is TRBV5-6; perhaps TRBD1 as D (5 bases). CDR1 is SGHDT, CDR2 YYEEEE, per germline. The CDR3 has 15 residues. V lost 2 bases, J lost 2 bases, and 14 bases lay in between. CDR3 coding DNA: TGTGCCAGCAGCTTTCTAGGGGCAGCTACCTACGAGCAGTACTTC. It encodes CASSFLGAATYEQYF.

CDR3 sequence: CASSSTFRGRYEQYF. The CDR3, as DNA: TGCGCCAGCAGCTCTACTTTCAGGGGGCGATACGAGCAGTACTTC. This chain joins TRBV5-1 and TRBJ2-7, with 8 bases that match TRBD1. Germline V CDR1 and CDR2: SGHRS, YFSETQ. The V segment lost 3 bases and the J segment 4 bases; nucleotides outside the gene matches: 9. The CDR3 consists of 15 residues.

This chain joins TRBV13 and TRBJ2-3; 7 bases match TRBD2. Unmatched junction bases numbered 5, after V lost 1 base and J lost 4 bases. Germline CDR1 reads PRHDT; CDR2 reads FYEKMQ (reference sequence). This CDR3 is built from 15 residues. CDR3 coding DNA: TGTGCCAGCAGCTTAGCGGGGGGAGGGGCAGATACGCAGTATTTT. Its protein product is CASSLAGGGADTQYF.

V and J are TRBV15 and TRBJ2-7; 7 nucleotides align to TRBD2. This CDR3 comprises 14 residues. CDR1 LNHNV and CDR2 YYDKDF come from the germline V gene (reference sequence). Trimming took 4 bases from V and 2 from J; bases not matched to a gene: 5. The CDR3 spells CATSTSGIPYEQYF. The CDR3 DNA is TGTGCCACCAGCACCAGCGGGATCCCCTACGAGCAGTACTTC.

CDR3 coding DNA: TGTGCCAGCAGCGCGGTGGGCAGGGGGTCCTACGAGCAGTACTTC. Its translation is CASSAVGRGSYEQYF. V usage is TRBV11-2 and J usage is TRBJ2-7; 7 positions agree with TRBD1. Looked up from germline, CDR1 is SGHAT and CDR2 is FQNNGV. Germline trimming cut 5 bases from V and 1 base from J; bases unmatched to any gene: 8. This CDR3 spans 15 amino acids.

The V call is TRBV5-4, the J call TRBJ2-1, with D possibly being TRBD1 (6 bases). Germline-derived CDR1 and CDR2 are SGHNT and YYREEE (reference sequence). The CDR3 contains 15 residues. Trimming took 4 bases from V and 4 from J, leaving 15 bases between them. The CDR3 spells CASSLGPDSYNEQFF. The DNA of the CDR3 is TGTGCCAGCAGCCTGGGCCCGGACAGTTACAATGAGCAGTTCTTC.

This clone was picked up one time. This chain links TRBV7-2 with TRBJ2-1, with D maybe TRBD1 (6 bases). CDR1 is SGHTA and CDR2 is FQGNSA in the germline V gene. The CDR3 sequence is 16 residues long. The V end lost 1 base, the J end lost 7 bases, and 17 bases lay between the germline ends. CDR3 DNA sequence: TGTGCCAGCAGCTTAGAGGGCAGGGGCCCTACGAATGAGCAGTTCTTC. Translated: CASSLEGRGPTNEQFF.

The CDR3 DNA follows: TGTGCCAGCAGTTCCCAGGGGACCTATGGCTACACCTTC. It codes for CASSSQGTYGYTF. The J gene is TRBJ1-2, the V gene TRBV6-6; D is possibly TRBD1 (6 bases). The length of the CDR3 is 13 residues. Germline V gives CDR1 MNHNY, CDR2 SVGAGI (reference sequence). V was shortened by 4 bases and J by 4 bases, with 10 bases between the two germline ends.

This chain links TRBV7-2 with TRBJ2-7; TRBD1 might be the D (8 bases). This CDR3 is 15 amino acids long. Germline V gene lookup returns CDR1 SGHTA and CDR2 FQGNSA. The ends were cut back, 1 base at V and 2 bases at J, with 12 bases in the middle. As DNA, the CDR3 is TGTGCCAGCAGCTTAGGACAGGGGAGGGCCTACGAGCAGTACTTC. It is translated as CASSLGQGRAYEQYF.

This clone was recorded a few times. The V and J genes are TRBV2 and TRBJ2-7; TRBD2 agrees at 12 bases. Germline V gives CDR1 SNHLY, CDR2 FYNNEI. This CDR3 region has 19 residues. V gave up 5 bases and J gave up 2 bases; unmatched junction bases: 16. The CDR3 loop reads CASSLRTSGANIPPYEQYF. The CDR3 bases are TGTGCCAGCAGTTTGAGGACTAGCGGGGCCAATATTCCCCCCTACGAGCAGTACTTC.

The chain has TRBV6-5 and TRBJ1-5; TRBD1 agrees at 7 bases. CDR1 is MNHEY, CDR2 SVGAGI, per germline. V lost 0 bases, J lost 7 bases, and 6 bases stayed unmatched. The length of the CDR3 is 15 residues. As DNA, the CDR3 is TGTGCCAGCAGTTACTCTAGACAGGGTGGGCAGCCCCAGCATTTT. Protein product: CASSYSRQGGQPQHF.

The rearrangement joins TRBV9 to TRBJ1-3; 9 bases fit TRBD1. CDR3 size: 18 residues. V trimming: 3 bases; J trimming: 1 base; junction bases outside the gene matches: 11. Germline assignment: CDR1 SGDLS and CDR2 YYNGEE. CDR3 sequence (DNA): TGTGCCAGCAGCGCCCGGGACAGGGAAGGTTGGTCTGGAAACACCATATATTTT. Translation: CASSARDREGWSGNTIYF.

The rearrangement links TRBV24-1 to TRBJ2-1; maybe TRBD2 (6 bases). The CDR3 loop spans 15 amino acids. With 4 bases removed from V and 7 bases from J, the gap between germline ends came to 16 bases. Germline V gene sequence: CDR1 KGHDR, CDR2 SFDVKD. The CDR3 here is CATSDGLGTGNEQFF. The CDR3 DNA reads TGTGCCACCAGTGACGGACTGGGGACTGGGAATGAGCAGTTCTTC.

This clone came up once. The rearrangement links TRBV18 to TRBJ2-7, with TRBD1 matching over 8 bases. CDR1 and CDR2 from the germline V gene are KGHSH and LQKENI. The V segment lost 2 bases and the J segment 5 bases; nucleotides outside the gene matches: 8. The CDR3 contains 15 residues. CDR3 protein: CASSPVRQGADEQYF. CDR3 coding DNA: TGTGCCAGCTCACCAGTAAGGCAGGGGGCCGACGAGCAGTACTTC.

The chain couples TRBV5-1 to TRBJ2-7, with D tentatively TRBD1 (8 bases). Germline CDR1 SGHRS, CDR2 YFSETQ. The CDR3 consists of 15 residues. With 4 bases removed from V and 4 bases from J, the gap between germline ends came to 18 bases. The DNA for the CDR3 is TGCGCCAGCAGCCTGTCGACAGGGGAGGGGTACGAGCAGTACTTC. Its protein product is CASSLSTGEGYEQYF.

This chain uses TRBV15 with TRBJ1-4; tentatively, D is TRBD1 (5 bases). Between the trimmed V and J ends, which lost 4 bases and 5 bases, there was a span of 14 bases. Germline-derived CDR1 and CDR2 are LNHNV and YYDKDF (reference sequence). The CDR3 is 15 amino acids. CDR3 sequence: CATSTLGATNEKLFF. In DNA form, the CDR3 reads TGTGCCACCAGCACCTTAGGGGCCACCAATGAAAAACTGTTTTTT.

This clone is a singleton in its sample. As DNA, the CDR3 is TGTGCCAGCAGCGTAGTGTTAGGGGGAAAGAACACCGGGGAGCTGTTTTTT. The encoded protein is CASSVVLGGKNTGELFF. The chain links TRBV9 to TRBJ2-2, with D possibly matching TRBD1 (6 bases). Germline V lookup: CDR1 SGDLS, CDR2 YYNGEE. V dropped 0 bases and J dropped 1 base, with 13 bases sitting between them. This CDR3 comprises 17 residues.

The genes are TRBV4-1 and TRBJ2-6; 8 bases agree with TRBD1. The germline V gene encodes CDR1 MGHRA and CDR2 YSYEKL. The CDR3 contains 17 residues. The V and J ends lost 1 base and 4 bases, in that order; junction bases with no gene match: 6. As DNA, the CDR3 is TGCGCCAGCAGCCAAGGGGCAGGGGGCATCGGGGCCAACGTCCTGACTTTC. This sequence encodes CASSQGAGGIGANVLTF.

The chain combines TRBV6-6 with TRBJ1-2; tentative D call: TRBD1 (6 bases). V lost 7 bases and J lost 6, with 15 bases in between. This CDR3 region has 13 residues. The germline V gene has CDR1 MNHNY and CDR2 SVGAGI (reference sequence). CDR3 loop: CASISIYRDGYTF. The CDR3 bases are TGTGCCAGCATCTCCATATACAGGGATGGCTACACCTTC.

This clone was picked up a small number of times. This chain connects TRBV14 to TRBJ2-7; 9 positions agree with TRBD1. The CDR3 has 16 amino acids. V shed 1 base and J 5 bases; nucleotides not matched to a gene: 9. Germline V gene data show CDR1 as SGHDN and CDR2 as FVKESK. The CDR3 loop is CASSQGVGTGINEQYF. The DNA for the CDR3 is TGTGCCAGCAGCCAAGGGGTGGGGACAGGGATCAACGAGCAGTACTTC.

J is TRBJ1-6 and V is TRBV27; possibly TRBD1 for D (5 bases). CDR1 is MNHEY, CDR2 SMNVEV, per germline (reference sequence). V shed 2 bases and J shed 10 bases, with 9 bases lying between them. The CDR3 extends over 13 amino acids. The CDR3 DNA is TGTGCCAGCAGTTTAACAGACAGCTCACCCCTCCACTTT. It specifies CASSLTDSSPLHF.

The J gene is TRBJ2-3, the V gene TRBV19; weak D call: TRBD2 (8 bases). CDR3 length equals 15 residues. The germline V and J ends were trimmed by 8 bases and 3 bases, with 18 bases remaining between them. Per the germline V gene, CDR1 is LNHDA and CDR2 is SQIVND (reference sequence). For the CDR3, the DNA is TGTGCCAGTGGACAGGCGGGGGGTCAGACAGATACGCAGTATTTT. It encodes CASGQAGGQTDTQYF.

The V gene is TRBV6-6, the J gene TRBJ2-7; D ambiguous. V was pared by 2 bases and J by 4 bases, with 9 bases between. CDR1 is MNHNY, CDR2 SVGAGI, per germline (reference sequence). The CDR3 sequence is 13 residues long. The chain's CDR3 is CASSYGRGYEQYF. In nucleotides, the CDR3 is TGTGCCAGCAGTTACGGTCGCGGATACGAGCAGTACTTC.

The gene calls are TRBV5-4 and TRBJ1-2, with 8 bases fitting TRBD1. The length of the CDR3 is 15 residues. The germline CDR1 and CDR2 sequences are SGHNT and YYREEE (reference sequence). V shed 0 bases and J 4 bases; nucleotides not matched to a gene: 5. The CDR3 nucleotides are TGTGCCAGCAGCTTGGATACAGGGGGACCCTATGGCTACACCTTC. Translating gives CASSLDTGGPYGYTF. The full variable domain, completed using reference TRBV5-4 and TRBJ1-2, is ETGVTQSPTHLIKTRGQQVTLRCSSQSGHNTVSWYQQALGQGPQFIFQYYREEENGRGNFPPRFSGLQFPNYSSELNVNALELDDSALYLCASSLDTGGPYGYTFGSGTRLTVV.

The V gene is TRBV6-2 or TRBV6-3, the J gene TRBJ1-1, with TRBD1 matching over 10 bases. J was trimmed by 0 bases and V by 0 bases; bases with no gene match: 7. The CDR3 length is 18 residues. Germline loops: CDR1 MNHEY, CDR2 SVGEGT. The CDR3 DNA reads TGTGCCAGCAGTTACTCTCCGGGACAGGGGCCTATGAACACTGAAGCTTTCTTT. It specifies CASSYSPGQGPMNTEAFF.